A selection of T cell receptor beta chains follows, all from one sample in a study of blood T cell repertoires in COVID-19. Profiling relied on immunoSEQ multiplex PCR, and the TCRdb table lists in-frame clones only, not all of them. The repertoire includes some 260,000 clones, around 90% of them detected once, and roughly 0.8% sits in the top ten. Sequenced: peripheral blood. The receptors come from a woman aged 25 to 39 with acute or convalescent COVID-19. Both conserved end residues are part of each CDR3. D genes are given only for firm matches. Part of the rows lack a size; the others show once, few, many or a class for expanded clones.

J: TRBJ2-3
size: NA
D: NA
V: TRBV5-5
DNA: TGTGCCAGCAGCTCCCTTGGACAGAGCGTCTACACAGATACGCAGTATTTT
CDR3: CASSSLGQSVYTDTQYF

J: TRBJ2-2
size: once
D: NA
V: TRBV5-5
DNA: TGTGCCAGCAGCTTGGTGGGCCTTGCGAACACCGGGGAGCTGTTTTTT
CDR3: CASSLVGLANTGELFF

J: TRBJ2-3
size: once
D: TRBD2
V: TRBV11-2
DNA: TGTGCCAGCAGCCGTATTAGCGGGAGGATCACAGATACGCAGTATTTT
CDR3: CASSRISGRITDTQYF

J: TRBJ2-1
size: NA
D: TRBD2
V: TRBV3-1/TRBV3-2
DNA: TGTGCCAGCAGCCTAGCGGGCCAGCAGTTCTTC
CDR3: CASSLAGQQFF

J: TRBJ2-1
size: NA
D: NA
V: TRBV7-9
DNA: TGTGCCAGCAGCCAGCTGACTGGCGACAATGAGCAGTTCTTC
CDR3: CASSQLTGDNEQFF

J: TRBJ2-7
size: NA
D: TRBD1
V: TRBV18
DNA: TGTGCCAGCTCACCGACCGGGACAGGGAGATTGGAGCAGTACTTC
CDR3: CASSPTGTGRLEQYF

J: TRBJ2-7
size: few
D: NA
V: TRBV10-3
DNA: TGTGCCATCAGTGACAGGTATTCCTACGAGCAGTACTTC
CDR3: CAISDRYSYEQYF

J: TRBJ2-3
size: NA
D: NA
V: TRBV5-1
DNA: TGCGCCAGCAGCTTACGTAGCAGAACCACAGATACGCAGTATTTT
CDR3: CASSLRSRTTDTQYF

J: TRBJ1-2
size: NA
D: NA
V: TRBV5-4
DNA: TGTGCCAGCAGCTTGGCGGGGGATAACTATGGCTACACCTTC
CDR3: CASSLAGDNYGYTF

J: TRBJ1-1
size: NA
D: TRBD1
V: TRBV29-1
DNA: TGCAGCGTGACCGGGACAGCAAACACTGAAGCTTTCTTT
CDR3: CSVTGTANTEAFF

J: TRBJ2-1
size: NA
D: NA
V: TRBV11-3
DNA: TGTGCCAGCAGCGCAAGCCGTCTGGAGCAGTTCTTC
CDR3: CASSASRLEQFF

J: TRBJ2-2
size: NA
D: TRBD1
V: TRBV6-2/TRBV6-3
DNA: TGTGCCAGCAGTTACGGCCGAACAGGGGTAGGAACCGGGGAGCTGTTTTTT
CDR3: CASSYGRTGVGTGELFF

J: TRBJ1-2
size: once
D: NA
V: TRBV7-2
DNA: TGTGCCAGCAGCTCCGACGGGGGAGGAAAATACTATGGCTACACCTTC
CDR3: CASSSDGGGKYYGYTF

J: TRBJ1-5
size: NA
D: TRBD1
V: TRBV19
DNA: TGTGCCAGTAGTATGTCGACAGGGGGTAAGAATCAGCCCCAGCATTTT
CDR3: CASSMSTGGKNQPQHF

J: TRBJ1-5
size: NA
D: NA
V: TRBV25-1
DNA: TGTGCCAGCAGTGATCGACTGTTTAATCAGCCCCAGCATTTT
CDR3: CASSDRLFNQPQHF

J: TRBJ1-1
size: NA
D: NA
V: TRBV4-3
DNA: TGCGCCAGCAGCCAAGAAAGGGGTATGGACACTGAAGCTTTCTTT
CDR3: CASSQERGMDTEAFF

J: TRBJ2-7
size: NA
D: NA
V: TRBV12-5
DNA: TGTGCTAGTGGTTTGGACCATTTGGCAAGTTACGAGCAGTACTTC
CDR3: CASGLDHLASYEQYF

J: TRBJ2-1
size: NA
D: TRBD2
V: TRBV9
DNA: TGTGCCAGCAGCGTAGCGGTATCGGGACTAGCGGGACAGAATGAGCAGTTCTTC
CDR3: CASSVAVSGLAGQNEQFF

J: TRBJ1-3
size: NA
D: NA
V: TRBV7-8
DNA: TGTGCCAGCAGCTTAGGGCCCCAGGGCTCCTCTGGAAACACCATATATTTT
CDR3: CASSLGPQGSSGNTIYF

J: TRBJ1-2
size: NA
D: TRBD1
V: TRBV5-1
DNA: TGCGCCAGCAGCTCCCCGGGACAGGGGGCTATTGGTGGCTACACCTTC
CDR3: CASSSPGQGAIGGYTF

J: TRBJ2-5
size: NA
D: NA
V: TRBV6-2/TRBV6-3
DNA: TGTGCCAGCAGTAGAGATGTTTACGGGGAGACCCAGTACTTC
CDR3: CASSRDVYGETQYF

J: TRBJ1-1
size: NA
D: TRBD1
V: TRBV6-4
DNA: TGTGCCAGCAGCCAAAGCCCCGGGACAGGGGGATCTGAAGCTTTCTTT
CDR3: CASSQSPGTGGSEAFF

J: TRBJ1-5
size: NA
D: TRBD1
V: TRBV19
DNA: TGTGCCAGTAGTGGAAGGACAGGGGGCACGAGCAATCAGCCCCAGCATTTT
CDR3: CASSGRTGGTSNQPQHF

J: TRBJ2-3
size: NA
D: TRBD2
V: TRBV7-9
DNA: TGTGCCAGCAGCTTGGTTCCCGGGACTAGCGGGTCAGATACGCAGTATTTT
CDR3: CASSLVPGTSGSDTQYF

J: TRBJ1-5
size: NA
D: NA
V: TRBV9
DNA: TGTGCCAGCAGCGTAGGGCCGCAGGACAATAGCAATCAGCCCCAGCATTTT
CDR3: CASSVGPQDNSNQPQHF

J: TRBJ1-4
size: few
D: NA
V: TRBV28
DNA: TGTGCCAGCAGTGCAGGGGCAGGGGATGGCGAAAAACTGTTTTTT
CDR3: CASSAGAGDGEKLFF

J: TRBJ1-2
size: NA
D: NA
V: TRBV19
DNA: TGTGCCAGTAGTATAGGAGGGGGTCGTCATGGCTACACCTTC
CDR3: CASSIGGGRHGYTF

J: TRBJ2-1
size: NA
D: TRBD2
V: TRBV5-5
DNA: TGTGCCAGCAGCTATGATTTAGCGGGAGGGAGCTCCTACAATGAGCAGTTCTTC
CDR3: CASSYDLAGGSSYNEQFF

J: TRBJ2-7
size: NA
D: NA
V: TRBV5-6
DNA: TGTGCCAGCAGCTTGCAGTACGAGCAGTACTTC
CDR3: CASSLQYEQYF

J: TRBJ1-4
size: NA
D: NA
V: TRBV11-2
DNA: TGTGCCAGCAGCTCATCCGTCGTAGGGGCAACTAATGAAAAACTGTTTTTT
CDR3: CASSSSVVGATNEKLFF

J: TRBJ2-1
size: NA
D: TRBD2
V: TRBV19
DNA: TGTGCCAGTAGTTTAAGGCTAGCGGGTTCCAATGAGCAGTTCTTC
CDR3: CASSLRLAGSNEQFF

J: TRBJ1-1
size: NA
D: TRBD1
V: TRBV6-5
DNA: TGTGCCAGCAGGGGGACAGCCGTCCACACTGAAGCTTTCTTT
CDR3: CASRGTAVHTEAFF

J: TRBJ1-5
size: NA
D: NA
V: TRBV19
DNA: TGTGCCAGTAGTATAGAGGCTAGCAATCAGCCCCAGCATTTT
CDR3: CASSIEASNQPQHF

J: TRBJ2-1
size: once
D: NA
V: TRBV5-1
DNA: TGCGCCAGCAGCAGGAGGGGGGACAGTCCGGGCGATGAGCAGTTCTTC
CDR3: CASSRRGDSPGDEQFF

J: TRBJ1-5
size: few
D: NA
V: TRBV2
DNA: TGTGCCAGCAGTGAGTGGCAGGGTAGTAATCAGCCCCAGCATTTT
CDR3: CASSEWQGSNQPQHF

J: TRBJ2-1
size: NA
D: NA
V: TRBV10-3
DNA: TGTGCCATCAGTGAGACAGATAGCTCCTACAATGAGCAGTTCTTC
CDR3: CAISETDSSYNEQFF

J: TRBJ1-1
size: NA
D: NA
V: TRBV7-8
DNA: TGTGCCAGCAGCTTAGCGGGCAGGGACACTGAAGCTTTCTTT
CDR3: CASSLAGRDTEAFF

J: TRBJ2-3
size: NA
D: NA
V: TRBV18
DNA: TGTGCCAGCTCACGAGAGGGCATATCTACTACCACAGATACGCAGTATTTT
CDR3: CASSREGISTTTDTQYF

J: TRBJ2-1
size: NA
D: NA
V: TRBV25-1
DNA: TGTGCCAGCAGTGAATTCGGGAAAAATGAGCAGTTCTTC
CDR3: CASSEFGKNEQFF

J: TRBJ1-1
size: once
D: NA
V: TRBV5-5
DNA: TGTGCCAGCAGCTTTAGACAGATTTTTGAAGCTTTCTTT
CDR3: CASSFRQIFEAFF

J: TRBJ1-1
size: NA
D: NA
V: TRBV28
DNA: TGTGCCAGCGGCGCACCGGGACAATCTATGAACACTGAAGCTTTCTTT
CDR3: CASGAPGQSMNTEAFF

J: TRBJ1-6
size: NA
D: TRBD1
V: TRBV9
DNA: TGTGCCAGCAGCAAAACCGGGACAGGGGGCTCACCCCTCCACTTT
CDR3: CASSKTGTGGSPLHF

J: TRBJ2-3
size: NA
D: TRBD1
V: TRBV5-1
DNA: TGCGCCAGCAGCAGGACAGGGTATACAGATACGCAGTATTTT
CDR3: CASSRTGYTDTQYF

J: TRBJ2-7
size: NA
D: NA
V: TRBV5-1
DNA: TGCGCCAGCAGCTTGGCCTCCCTCTTGAACAGCCACTACGAGCAGTACTTC
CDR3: CASSLASLLNSHYEQYF

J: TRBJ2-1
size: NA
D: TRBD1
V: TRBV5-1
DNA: TGCGCCAGCAGCCAGCGGGGACAGGGGGGCAATGAGCAGTTCTTC
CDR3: CASSQRGQGGNEQFF

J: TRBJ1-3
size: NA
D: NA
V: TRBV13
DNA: TGTGCCAGCAGCTTAGCCGGGGGCTCTGGAAACACCATATATTTT
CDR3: CASSLAGGSGNTIYF

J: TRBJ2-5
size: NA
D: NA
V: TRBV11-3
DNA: TGTGCCAGCAGCTTAGAGGGGGGGCAAGTCGAGACCCAGTACTTC
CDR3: CASSLEGGQVETQYF

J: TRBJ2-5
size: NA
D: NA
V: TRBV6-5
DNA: TGTGCCAGCAGTCAGGGGCGGGAGACCCAGTACTTC
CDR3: CASSQGRETQYF

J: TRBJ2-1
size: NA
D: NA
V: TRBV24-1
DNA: TGTGCCACCAGTGGTCTAGCGTACTCCTACAATGAGCAGTTCTTC
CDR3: CATSGLAYSYNEQFF

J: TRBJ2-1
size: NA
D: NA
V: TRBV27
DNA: TGTGCCAGCACCCTGTCCCGGGGAGCTAACAATGAGCAGTTCTTC
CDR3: CASTLSRGANNEQFF

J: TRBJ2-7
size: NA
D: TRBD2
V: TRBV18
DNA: TGTGCCAGCTCACCACCCGGACTAGCTTTTAGCGAGCAGTACTTC
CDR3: CASSPPGLAFSEQYF